The 30 T cell receptor beta chains below all came from one sample that was sequenced in a study of cytomegalovirus exposure and HLA in healthy donors. PCR amplification relied on 60 Vbeta primers (plus 13 Jbeta primers). TCRdb's copy holds only in-frame clones and misses some; the assay was immunoSEQ multiplex PCR. This listing includes some 72,000 clones. The sample taken for sequencing was PBMCs. All receptors come from a man aged 40-49 years in good health and CMV-seronegative.

The J gene is TRBJ2-7, the V gene TRBV21-1; the DNA was not compared with TRBD2, the D call given in the table. TRBV21-1 has pseudogene status. This CDR3 spans 18 amino acids. CDR3 nucleotides: TGTGCCAGCAGCAAAACGGGACTAGCGGGAGGGCGCAGCTACGAGCAGTACTTC. It encodes CASSKTGLAGGRSYEQYF.

The CDR3 loop reads CASSPTSGGIDEQYF. In nucleotides, the CDR3 is TGTGCCAGCAGTCCAACTAGCGGGGGGATCGACGAGCAGTACTTC. V and J are TRBV6-5 and TRBJ2-7; 12 nucleotides match TRBD2. This CDR3 comprises 15 residues. Germline CDR1 and CDR2: MNHEY and SVGAGI. The V gene end was trimmed by 5 bases and the J gene end by 5 bases; junction bases not matched to a gene: 7.

The chain recombines TRBV7-9 with TRBJ1-4; 7 bases line up with TRBD1. The length of the CDR3 is 13 residues. V lost 4 bases and J lost 8; bases outside the gene matches: 4. In germline, CDR1 is SEHNR, CDR2 FQNEAQ (reference sequence). The CDR3 DNA reads as TGTGCCAGCAGCTATGGACAGGCCGAAAAACTGTTTTTT. Protein sequence: CASSYGQAEKLFF.

J is TRBJ1-4 and V is TRBV30; D is uncertain. This CDR3 comprises 14 residues. The V and J ends lost 0 bases and 6 bases respectively, with 11 bases between them. CDR1 and CDR2 (germline): GTSNPN, SVGIG (reference sequence). The CDR3 spells CAWSVAGFDEKLFF. The DNA for the CDR3 is TGTGCCTGGAGTGTGGCAGGCTTTGATGAAAAACTGTTTTTT. The whole variable domain, filled in from reference TRBV30 and TRBJ1-4, reads SQTIHQWPATLVQPVGSPLSLECTVEGTSNPNLYWYRQAAGRGLQLLFYSVGIGQISSEVPQNLSASRPQDRQFILSSKKLLLSDSGFYLCAWSVAGFDEKLFFGSGTQLSVL.

V usage is TRBV6-5 and J usage is TRBJ2-5; TRBD1 is a possible D gene (6 bases). The tail of the sequence fits TRBJ2-7 better, so the J call may be wrong. CDR1 and CDR2 from the germline V gene are MNHEY and SVGAGI. This CDR3 spans 15 amino acids. The CDR3: CASSYTDSNRHEQYF. The CDR3 DNA is TGTGCCAGCAGTTATACGGACAGCAACCGTCACGAGCAGTACTTC.

The rearrangement joins TRBV2 to TRBJ1-1; D is uncertain. Deletions cut 2 bases from V and 1 base from J, with 5 bases between. The CDR3 runs 13 residues. Germline CDR1 is SNHLY and CDR2 is FYNNEI. The CDR3 nucleotides read TGTGCCAGCAGTGAACGGGAGAACACTGAAGCTTTCTTT. Amino acid sequence: CASSERENTEAFF.

The gene calls are TRBV9 and TRBJ1-1; D perhaps matches TRBD1 (5 bases). The CDR3 has 16 residues. Germline CDR1 and CDR2: SGDLS and YYNGEE. The V and J ends lost 0 bases and 4 bases respectively, with 16 bases between them. CDR3 protein: CASSVGLGEGFTEAFF. The CDR3 coding sequence is TGTGCCAGCAGCGTAGGGTTAGGGGAAGGGTTCACTGAAGCTTTCTTT.

This sequence joins TRBV5-8 and TRBJ1-5; D might be TRBD1 (5 bases). The CDR3 is 13 amino acids. Trimming took off 3 bases at V and 9 bases at J, with 13 bases between the two ends. CDR1 is SGHTS and CDR2 is YDEGEE in the germline V gene. The CDR3 loop is CASSWDSSGPQHF. The CDR3 nucleotides are TGTGCCAGCAGCTGGGACTCCTCGGGGCCCCAGCATTTT.

This chain joins TRBV7-8 and TRBJ1-3; D unresolved. Germline V gene lookup returns CDR1 SGHVS and CDR2 FQNEAQ. The V end lost 2 bases, the J end lost 4 bases, and 15 bases lay between the germline ends. The CDR3 loop spans 16 amino acids. CDR3 loop: CASSLLQRVLGNTIYF. The CDR3 DNA reads TGTGCCAGCAGCTTACTACAGCGGGTACTGGGAAACACCATATATTTT.

V gene TRBV18 combines with J gene TRBJ2-1, with 11 bases matching TRBD2. The CDR3 runs to 15 residues. Germline CDR1 KGHSH, CDR2 LQKENI. Losses at the gene ends were 5 bases for V and 5 bases for J; bases not matched to a gene: 5. This chain's CDR3 is CASSTKTSGDNEQFF. CDR3 bases: TGTGCCAGCTCAACTAAGACTAGCGGGGACAATGAGCAGTTCTTC.

This chain connects TRBV5-6 to TRBJ2-5, with 10 bases matching TRBD1. The V gene's germline CDR1 is SGHDT and CDR2 YYEEEE. This CDR3 comprises 15 residues. V shed 4 bases, J shed 4 bases, and the junction held 7 bases outside the gene matches. CDR3 nucleotide sequence: TGTGCCAGCAGCCGTATGACAGGGGGCGGAGAGACCCAGTACTTC. Amino acid sequence: CASSRMTGGGETQYF.

The chain joins TRBV6-1 to TRBJ1-2; D unclear. Germline V gives CDR1 MNHNS, CDR2 SASEGT. The ends were cut back, 5 bases at V and 12 bases at J, with 16 bases in the middle. The CDR3 has 12 amino acids. This CDR3 reads CASSPGDKSNTF. The DNA of the CDR3 is TGTGCCAGCAGTCCGGGAGACAAATCGAACACCTTC.

This chain joins TRBV27 and TRBJ1-2; 8 positions match TRBD1. This CDR3 is 15 amino acids long. The ends lost 3 bases at V and 2 bases at J; junction bases unmatched: 5. Looked up from germline, CDR1 is MNHEY and CDR2 is SMNVEV (reference sequence). CDR3 DNA: TGTGCCAGCAGTTTCCGGGACAGGATGAACTATGGCTACACCTTC. Protein product: CASSFRDRMNYGYTF.

With regard to this clone: At one boundary the junction diverges from the germline segment, which might be a read error. The gene calls are TRBV7-7 and TRBJ2-1; D possibly corresponds to TRBD2 (5 bases). This CDR3 spans 13 amino acids. Germline V gives CDR1 SSHAT, CDR2 FNYEAQ (reference sequence). The CDR3 nucleotides are TGTGCTAGCAGCCCGAGAGGGTACAATGAGCAGTTCTTC. The encoded protein is CASSPRGYNEQFF.

The chain links TRBV7-2 to TRBJ2-7; 10 positions match TRBD2. Trimming at V came to 5 bases and at J to 5 bases, leaving 15 bases not matched to a gene. The CDR3 totals 17 residues. Germline V CDR1 and CDR2: SGHTA, FQGNSA. CDR3 protein: CASSPRSPSGRIHEQYF. DNA for the CDR3: TGTGCCAGCAGCCCCCGATCGCCTAGCGGGAGAATTCACGAGCAGTACTTC.

V gene TRBV4-3 combines with J gene TRBJ1-1; TRBD1 might be the D (5 bases). V was shortened by 0 bases and J by 4 bases, with 9 bases between the two germline ends. Germline V gene data show CDR1 as LGHNA and CDR2 as YSLEER. CDR3 length equals 14 residues. The CDR3: CASSQDHQGTEAFF. The CDR3 DNA reads TGCGCCAGCAGCCAAGATCACCAGGGCACTGAAGCTTTCTTT.

About this clone: An end of the junction differs from the germline gene, which may be a read error. This chain links TRBV20-1 with TRBJ2-1; TRBD2 matches at 9 bases. The CDR3 covers 11 residues. Germline CDR1 and CDR2: DFQATT and SNEGSKA (reference sequence). CDR3 in amino acids: CSTRTSVKQFF. For the CDR3, the DNA is TGCAGTACTAGGACTAGCGTTAAGCAGTTCTTC.

This chain links TRBV5-8 with TRBJ2-2; D is perhaps TRBD2 (7 bases). This CDR3 region has 15 residues. V lost 3 bases to trimming and J lost 5 bases, with 14 bases between them. Germline CDR1 SGHTS, CDR2 YDEGEE. The CDR3 DNA reads as TGTGCCAGCAGCTCGAAGGGGAGGGGGACCGGGGAGCTGTTTTTT. Amino acids: CASSSKGRGTGELFF.

The V call is TRBV27, the J call TRBJ2-2; 10 nucleotides line up with TRBD1. The V gene's germline CDR1 is MNHEY and CDR2 SMNVEV (reference sequence). The length of the CDR3 is 17 residues. The J segment lost 0 bases and the V segment lost 5 bases, leaving 6 bases of the junction unmatched. The CDR3 here is CASSRQGAAANTGELFF. CDR3 in DNA: TGTGCCAGCAGTCGACAGGGGGCAGCCGCGAACACCGGGGAGCTGTTTTTT.

The J gene is TRBJ2-6, the V gene TRBV19; 7 bases fit TRBD1. CDR1 and CDR2 from the germline V gene are LNHDA and SQIVND (reference sequence). The trim removed 5 bases at V and 4 bases at J, leaving 11 bases unmatched. The CDR3 loop spans 17 amino acids. The CDR3 DNA reads TGTGCCAGTAGTTCCGACAGGGAACTTTCGGGGGCCAACGTCCTGACTTTC. It specifies CASSSDRELSGANVLTF.

The chain has TRBV5-1 and TRBJ1-4; tentative D call: TRBD1 (6 bases). The germline CDR1 and CDR2 sequences are SGHRS and YFSETQ. The V end lost 5 bases, the J end lost 5 bases, and 10 bases lay between the germline ends. The CDR3 has 13 amino acids. The CDR3 reads CASSSQGNEKLFF. CDR3 nucleotide sequence: TGCGCCAGCAGTAGCCAGGGGAATGAAAAACTGTTTTTT. The full variable domain, rest sourced from reference TRBV5-1 and TRBJ1-4, is KAGVTQTPRYLIKTRGQQVTLSCSPISGHRSVSWYQQTPGQGLQFLFEYFSETQRNKGNFPGRFSGRQFSNSRSEMNVSTLELGDSALYLCASSSQGNEKLFFGSGTQLSVL.

V gene TRBV12-5 combines with J gene TRBJ2-5, with 10 bases identical to TRBD1. The CDR3 has 14 residues. Germline V gene data show CDR1 as LGHNT and CDR2 as FRNRAP. The junction had 4 bases not matched to a gene; V was cut back by 5 bases and J by 4 bases. The CDR3 sequence: CASGEGQGRETQYF. CDR3 in DNA: TGTGCTAGTGGTGAGGGACAGGGGCGAGAGACCCAGTACTTC.

The J gene is TRBJ1-1, the V gene TRBV6-1, with D perhaps matching TRBD1 (5 bases). CDR3 size: 16 residues. The V gene lost 2 bases and the J gene lost 2 bases, with 15 bases spanning the gap. Looked up from germline, CDR1 is MNHNS and CDR2 is SASEGT. The CDR3 spells CASSEQGYPGNTEAFF. The CDR3 DNA is TGTGCCAGCAGTGAACAGGGATACCCCGGAAACACTGAAGCTTTCTTT.

This chain uses TRBV11-2 with TRBJ2-5; TRBD1 might be the D (6 bases). Germline V lookup: CDR1 SGHAT, CDR2 FQNNGV. Trimming shortened V by 1 base and J by 2 bases, and 14 bases separated the two germline ends. The CDR3 sequence is 16 residues long. CDR3 DNA: TGTGCCAGCAGCTTAGTTAGGACAGACAAACAAGAGACCCAGTACTTC. It is translated as CASSLVRTDKQETQYF.

The chain links TRBV27 to TRBJ1-1, with D uncertain. The CDR3 runs 14 residues. The germline gives CDR1 MNHEY, CDR2 SMNVEV (reference sequence). V was pared by 6 bases and J by 1 base, with 12 bases between. The chain's CDR3 is CASSPTGRNTEAFF. DNA of the CDR3: TGTGCCAGCAGCCCCACGGGGAGGAACACTGAAGCTTTCTTT.

This rearrangement joins TRBV9 to TRBJ2-7; 7 bases agree with TRBD2. V trimming: 0 bases; J trimming: 6 bases; junction bases outside the gene matches: 6. This CDR3 comprises 14 residues. Germline CDR1 and CDR2: SGDLS and YYNGEE. CDR3 DNA sequence: TGTGCCAGCAGCGTAGTTGGCGGGAGTACCGAGCAGTACTTC. This encodes CASSVVGGSTEQYF.

CDR3: CASSSGTSGGYEQYF. The CDR3 coding sequence is TGCGCCAGCAGCTCGGGGACTAGCGGGGGTTACGAGCAGTACTTC. The chain is built from TRBV5-1 and TRBJ2-7; 14 bases map to TRBD2. The CDR3 has 15 amino acids. The ends lost 3 bases at V and 4 bases at J; junction bases unmatched: 3. CDR1 and CDR2 from the germline V gene are SGHRS and YFSETQ.

The genes are TRBV6-6 and TRBJ1-3, with TRBD1 matching over 7 bases. The CDR3 consists of 16 residues. Germline CDR1 MNHNY, CDR2 SVGAGI (reference sequence). Trimming at V came to 6 bases and at J to 0 bases, leaving 8 bases not matched to a gene. CDR3 sequence (DNA): TGTGCCAGCAGCTGGACAGGCCATAGCTCTGGAAACACCATATATTTT. Translating it yields CASSWTGHSSGNTIYF.

The CDR3 region has the DNA TGTGCCAGCAGCTTGACGGGACAGGGGAACTATGGCTACACCTTC. This sequence encodes CASSLTGQGNYGYTF. V and J are TRBV11-1 and TRBJ1-2; TRBD1 aligns across 10 bases. The CDR3 runs to 15 residues. Germline-derived CDR1 and CDR2 are SGHAT and FQDESV (reference sequence). J was trimmed by 2 bases and V by 3 bases; bases with no gene match: 3.

The chain carries TRBV5-4 and TRBJ2-3, with no clear D. Germline CDR1 SGHNT, CDR2 YYREEE (reference sequence). The CDR3 loop spans 15 amino acids. Trimming shortened V by 2 bases and J by 3 bases, and 13 bases separated the two germline ends. The DNA of the CDR3 is TGTGCCAGCAGCTTAGCCGGAAGGAGAACAGATACGCAGTATTTT. Translating it yields CASSLAGRRTDTQYF.